The present T cell receptor beta chain was sequenced within a study of CD8 T cells in Susac syndrome. Broader study findings: Only a relatively small number of individuals were included in the TCR sequencing and HLA analysis.

Notes on this clonotype: Its antigen is undetermined.

It was with random hexamers that about 0.45 to 1 ug RNA was reverse transcribed. With immunoSEQ multiplex PCR, TCR beta CDR3 was amplified across 54 Vbeta and 13 Jbeta. In TCRdb, the immunoSEQ multiplex PCR reads were re-called with MiXCR into one record per CDR3 protein. The table records 150,000 to 200,000 distinct CDR3 sequences, 93% of them present only once. V was cut by 6 bases and J by 2 bases, with 11 bases left in between. Germline CDR1 and CDR2: SGHRS and YFSETQ. This CDR3 has 13 residues. It was treatment-naive patients with stable or active relapsing-remitting disease who made up the multiple sclerosis controls. Both CD4+ and CD8+ T cells were negatively isolated, and TEMRA cells underwent FACS enrichment.

This receptor was identified in a human donor with multiple sclerosis. The sequenced material came from CD4+ T cells from PBMCs. The chain has TRBV5-1 and TRBJ1-2, with a tentative D call TRBD1 (5 bases). The CDR3 nucleotides are TGCGCCAGCAAGCTGGGGCAGAACTATGGCTACACCTTC. This translates into CASKLGQNYGYTF.